Presented here are 32 T cell receptor beta chains from one specimen sequenced in a study of blood T cell repertoires in COVID-19. Repertoires were generated with immunoSEQ multiplex PCR, while TCRdb's copy carries only in-frame clones and drops some. The sample has about 270,000 clones, about 80% seen once. The sample consisted of peripheral blood. Receptors originate from a woman aged 50 to 60 who had recovered from COVID-19.

This chain connects TRBV28 to TRBJ2-3, with D perhaps TRBD2 (5 bases). CDR3 size: 19 residues. The germline CDR1 and CDR2 sequences are MDHEN and SYDVKM. Trimming removed 5 bases at V and 0 bases at J, with 24 bases between. The CDR3, as DNA: TGTGCCAGCAGTCGCGGTGGGCGGGCAATGTTAACTAGCACAGATACGCAGTATTTT. This translates into CASSRGGRAMLTSTDTQYF.

This chain links TRBV21-1 with TRBJ2-2; the D call of TRBD2 is as the table states it, not checked on the DNA. TRBV21-1 is an annotated pseudogene. The CDR3 runs to 16 residues. CDR3 residues: CASSKSSGVNTGELFF. CDR3 DNA: TGTGCCAGCAGCAAATCTAGCGGGGTGAACACCGGGGAGCTGTTTTTT.

The chain couples TRBV7-2 to TRBJ1-1; D uncertain. The CDR3 spans 13 residues. Trimming took off 4 bases at V and 6 bases at J, with 12 bases between the two ends. CDR1 and CDR2 (germline): SGHTA, FQGNSA. CDR3 sequence: CASSSRVRAEAFF. In nucleotides, the CDR3 is TGTGCCAGCAGCTCTCGGGTGAGGGCTGAAGCTTTCTTT. The variable domain in full, completed from reference TRBV7-2 and TRBJ1-1, reads GAGVSQSPSNKVTEKGKDVELRCDPISGHTALYWYRQSLGQGLEFLIYFQGNSAPDKSGLPSDRFSAERTGGSVSTLTIQRTQQEDSAVYLCASSSRVRAEAFFGQGTRLTVV.

Written as DNA, the CDR3 is TGCAGTGCTCGTCCCTACGAGCAGTACTTC. It translates to CSARPYEQYF. V gene TRBV20-1 combines with J gene TRBJ2-7, with D uncertain. This CDR3 comprises 10 residues. Germline V CDR1 and CDR2: DFQATT, SNEGSKA (reference sequence). The ends were cut back, 5 bases at V and 2 bases at J, with 4 bases in the middle.

CDR3 in amino acids: CASSLEGRGFTGELFF. The CDR3 DNA reads TGCGCCAGCAGCTTGGAGGGCAGGGGATTCACCGGGGAGCTGTTTTTT. J is TRBJ2-2 and V is TRBV5-1; TRBD1 might be the D (6 bases). Germline V gives CDR1 SGHRS, CDR2 YFSETQ. The CDR3 has 16 amino acids. V lost 0 bases and J lost 4, with 13 bases in between.

A single count supports this clone. J is TRBJ2-3 and V is TRBV4-3, with TRBD2 as a possible D gene (6 bases). The V gene's germline CDR1 is LGHNA and CDR2 YSLEER. V gave up 0 bases and J gave up 1 base, with 11 bases separating them. CDR3 length equals 16 residues. CDR3 bases: TGCGCCAGCAGCCAAGAGGAGGGGATGGGCACAGATACGCAGTATTTT. Translating it yields CASSQEEGMGTDTQYF.

V usage is TRBV19 and J usage is TRBJ2-5, with 11 nucleotides matching TRBD2. The CDR3 has 15 residues. The ends lost 5 bases at V and 2 bases at J; junction bases unmatched: 4. Germline V gene data show CDR1 as LNHDA and CDR2 as SQIVND (reference sequence). The CDR3 protein is CASSRGTSGQETQYF. In DNA, the CDR3 is TGTGCCAGTAGTCGAGGGACTAGCGGACAAGAGACCCAGTACTTC.

This sequence joins TRBV29-1 and TRBJ2-3; 7 bases are a match to TRBD1. The germline gives CDR1 SQVTM, CDR2 ANQGSEA. The CDR3 extends over 15 amino acids. V gave up 6 bases and J gave up 6 bases; unmatched junction bases: 15. Here the CDR3 reads CSVGFKTGSRDTQYF. The CDR3 nucleotides read TGCAGCGTCGGCTTTAAGACAGGGTCTAGGGATACGCAGTATTTT.

This chain links TRBV25-1 with TRBJ1-1; D not resolved. Germline values: CDR1 MGHDK, CDR2 SYGVNS. The CDR3 is 11 amino acids. V shed 6 bases and J shed 11 bases, with 13 bases lying between them. The CDR3 reads CASSSGLRAFF. The CDR3 bases are TGTGCCAGCAGCTCTGGACTTAGGGCTTTCTTT.

This sequence joins TRBV4-3 and TRBJ2-3, with D possibly matching TRBD2 (6 bases). The ends were cut back, 0 bases at V and 2 bases at J, with 18 bases in the middle. CDR3 length: 18 amino acids. Germline V gives CDR1 LGHNA, CDR2 YSLEER. The CDR3 bases are TGCGCCAGCAGCCAAGAGTCTAGCAGTGGAGGGGCCACAGATACGCAGTATTTT. The encoded protein is CASSQESSSGGATDTQYF.

The gene calls are TRBV18 and TRBJ1-5; D possibly corresponds to TRBD1 (5 bases). CDR1 and CDR2 from the germline V gene are KGHSH and LQKENI. V lost 1 base to trimming and J lost 6 bases, with 16 bases between them. There are 16 residues in the CDR3. Here the CDR3 reads CASSPRGGEGTQPQHF. As DNA, the CDR3 is TGTGCCAGCTCACCACGAGGAGGGGAAGGAACTCAGCCCCAGCATTTT.

V usage is TRBV30 and J usage is TRBJ2-5, with D tentatively TRBD2 (5 bases). The CDR3 is 14 residues long. The germline CDR1 and CDR2 sequences are GTSNPN and SVGIG (reference sequence). The V end was cut by 2 bases, the J end by 3 bases, with 13 bases between. The CDR3 DNA reads TGTGCCTGGAGTAACCGGGATTTCAAAGAGACCCAGTACTTC. It is translated as CAWSNRDFKETQYF.

The chain is built from TRBV6-5 and TRBJ1-5, with TRBD1 as a possible D gene (5 bases). Germline V lookup: CDR1 MNHEY, CDR2 SVGAGI. The V end was cut by 4 bases, the J end by 1 base, with 11 bases between. The CDR3 covers 15 residues. CDR3 in amino acids: CASSFQGFSNQPQHF. The DNA for the CDR3 is TGTGCCAGCAGTTTCCAGGGATTCAGCAATCAGCCCCAGCATTTT.

The chain links TRBV7-2 to TRBJ1-3; D is possibly TRBD1 (6 bases). This CDR3 spans 16 amino acids. CDR1 is SGHTA, CDR2 FQGNSA, per germline. With 5 bases removed from V and 0 bases from J, the gap between germline ends came to 14 bases. In nucleotides, the CDR3 is TGTGCCAGCAGCGCTTCAAGGGGGGGCTCTGGAAACACCATATATTTT. Its protein is CASSASRGGSGNTIYF.

This chain joins TRBV6-5 and TRBJ1-2; perhaps TRBD1 as D (5 bases). The germline CDR1 and CDR2 sequences are MNHEY and SVGAGI. Between the trimmed V and J ends, which lost 7 bases and 4 bases, there was a span of 13 bases. There are 13 residues in the CDR3. CDR3 region: CASIVTGLYGYTF. CDR3 sequence (DNA): TGTGCCAGCATCGTGACGGGACTCTATGGCTACACCTTC.

The genes are TRBV27 and TRBJ2-7; maybe TRBD2 (6 bases). The CDR3 length is 16 residues. Trimming stripped 4 bases from V and 3 bases from J, with 19 bases between. Germline values: CDR1 MNHEY, CDR2 SMNVEV (reference sequence). DNA of the CDR3: TGTGCCAGCAGTTATGGGCGGGAAGGTCCAGTCTACGAGCAGTACTTC. This translates into CASSYGREGPVYEQYF.

This chain joins TRBV30 and TRBJ1-5; tentative D call: TRBD1 (5 bases). The CDR3 length is 13 residues. The V and J ends lost 1 base and 5 bases respectively, with 9 bases between them. The V gene's germline CDR1 is GTSNPN and CDR2 SVGIG (reference sequence). CDR3 sequence reads: CAWSADRYQPQHF. The CDR3 bases are TGTGCCTGGAGTGCCGACAGATATCAGCCCCAGCATTTT.

J is TRBJ2-7 and V is TRBV6-5; a possible D gene is TRBD2 (5 bases). Trimming left V 9 bases short and J 1 base short, with 16 bases between. Per germline, CDR1 MNHEY and CDR2 SVGAGI. The CDR3 contains 14 residues. This chain's CDR3 is CASGWGAESYEQYF. The CDR3 DNA sequence: TGTGCCAGTGGTTGGGGAGCCGAGTCCTACGAGCAGTACTTC.

This chain uses TRBV7-6 with TRBJ2-1; 9 bases align to TRBD2. Germline V CDR1 and CDR2: SGHVS, FNYEAQ. This CDR3 is built from 14 residues. Trimming removed 6 bases from V and 4 bases from J; junction bases left unmatched: 4. CDR3: CASSVAGVYNEQFF. The CDR3 DNA reads TGTGCCAGCAGTGTAGCGGGGGTTTACAATGAGCAGTTCTTC.

This clone was seen repeatedly, ten times or more. CDR3 coding DNA: TGTGCCAGCAGCTTAGCACCAGCGGGGAAAAACATTCAGTACTTC. It specifies CASSLAPAGKNIQYF. The V gene is TRBV7-2, the J gene TRBJ2-4; the match to TRBD2 covers 7 bases. This CDR3 region has 15 residues. Germline loops: CDR1 SGHTA, CDR2 FQGNSA. The ends lost 0 bases at V and 4 bases at J; junction bases unmatched: 3.

The chain employs TRBV28 and TRBJ2-5; D uncertain. The CDR3 length is 12 residues. From germline, CDR1 is MDHEN and CDR2 SYDVKM. V lost 9 bases to trimming and J lost 0 bases, with 8 bases between them. CDR3: CASYQYQETQYF. The CDR3 nucleotides are TGTGCCAGTTATCAGTACCAAGAGACCCAGTACTTC. Full variable domain (remainder filled in from reference TRBV28 and TRBJ2-5): DVKVTQSSRYLVKRTGEKVFLECVQDMDHENMFWYRQDPGLGLRLIYFSYDVKMKEKGDIPEGYSVSREKKERFSLILESASTNQTSMYLCASYQYQETQYFGPGTRLLVL.

The V call is TRBV4-3, the J call TRBJ2-1; 14 nucleotides line up with TRBD2. Germline trimming cut 0 bases from V and 2 bases from J; bases unmatched to any gene: 3. The CDR3 contains 18 residues. CDR1 and CDR2 from the germline V gene are LGHNA and YSLEER. CDR3 DNA sequence: TGCGCCAGCAGCCAAGAAGGGACTAGCGGGAGCGCCTACAATGAGCAGTTCTTC. Translation gives CASSQEGTSGSAYNEQFF.

The J gene is TRBJ2-1, the V gene TRBV18; D is perhaps TRBD2 (5 bases). Per germline, CDR1 KGHSH and CDR2 LQKENI. The CDR3 is 16 amino acids. Trimming left V 0 bases short and J 7 bases short, with 16 bases between. Here the CDR3 reads CASSPPKSGIGNEQFF. As DNA, the CDR3 is TGTGCCAGCTCACCACCGAAGTCGGGGATAGGGAATGAGCAGTTCTTC.

J is TRBJ2-7 and V is TRBV4-2, with 10 bases identical to TRBD1. Germline V gene lookup returns CDR1 LGHNA and CDR2 YNFKEQ. This CDR3 has 15 residues. The ends lost 1 base at V and 4 bases at J; junction bases unmatched: 4. The CDR3 DNA sequence: TGTGCCAGCAGCCAAGGACAGGGGGCGGCGTACGAGCAGTACTTC. This sequence encodes CASSQGQGAAYEQYF.

This clone was found once. This chain joins TRBV9 and TRBJ1-2; D is perhaps TRBD1 (6 bases). Looked up from germline, CDR1 is SGDLS and CDR2 is YYNGEE. V lost 4 bases to trimming and J lost 4 bases, with 11 bases between them. This CDR3 has 13 amino acids. The CDR3 loop reads CASSPETGYGYTF. The CDR3 DNA is TGTGCCAGCAGCCCTGAGACAGGCTATGGCTACACCTTC.

The J gene is TRBJ2-6, the V gene TRBV15, with 7 bases fitting TRBD1. Germline lookup yields CDR1 LNHNV and CDR2 YYDKDF (reference sequence). Trimming removed 5 bases from V and 0 bases from J; junction bases left unmatched: 7. The CDR3 has 17 residues. The CDR3 bases are TGTGCCACCAGCCCCACGACAGGGAACTCTGGGGCCAACGTCCTGACTTTC. This translates into CATSPTTGNSGANVLTF.

This rearrangement joins TRBV7-2 to TRBJ2-2, with a weak D call TRBD1 (5 bases). Germline V gene lookup returns CDR1 SGHTA and CDR2 FQGNSA. The CDR3 loop spans 16 amino acids. V gave up 5 bases and J gave up 0 bases, with 13 bases separating them. This CDR3 reads CASSRTGVSNTGELFF. CDR3 bases: TGTGCCAGCAGCCGTACAGGCGTATCGAACACCGGGGAGCTGTTTTTT.

CDR3 in DNA: TGTGCTAGTGGTTTGGACTCATCCGGGGGATACACTGAAGCTTTCTTT. This encodes CASGLDSSGGYTEAFF. The rearrangement joins TRBV12-5 to TRBJ1-1; TRBD1 might be the D (5 bases). Looked up from germline, CDR1 is LGHNT and CDR2 is FRNRAP. The V and J ends lost 1 base and 3 bases respectively, with 15 bases between them. The CDR3 is made up of 16 amino acids.

The chain is built from TRBV24-1 and TRBJ2-5, with D possibly matching TRBD1 (8 bases). The CDR3 contains 16 residues. V lost 3 bases and J lost 4, with 17 bases in between. Looked up from germline, CDR1 is KGHDR and CDR2 is SFDVKD. CDR3 region: CATSDSSYRGGETQYF. CDR3 sequence (DNA): TGTGCCACCAGTGATAGCTCCTACAGGGGGGGAGAGACCCAGTACTTC.

This chain uses TRBV6-2 or TRBV6-3 with TRBJ2-3, with 10 positions matching TRBD2. This CDR3 region has 16 residues. Unmatched junction bases numbered 4, after V lost 2 bases and J lost 2 bases. Germline V lookup: CDR1 MNHEY, CDR2 SVGEGT. CDR3 residues: CASSYPSGGSTDTQYF. CDR3 in DNA: TGTGCCAGCAGTTACCCTAGCGGGGGATCCACAGATACGCAGTATTTT.

The chain has TRBV2 and TRBJ1-5; weak D call: TRBD1 (5 bases). The CDR3 sequence is 14 residues long. Germline V gives CDR1 SNHLY, CDR2 FYNNEI. V was cut by 4 bases and J by 7 bases, with 14 bases left in between. The CDR3 DNA follows: TGTGCCAGCAGTGGATGGACTAGGGGCCAGCCCCAGCATTTT. Its protein is CASSGWTRGQPQHF.

The rearrangement links TRBV24-1 to TRBJ1-5; a possible D gene is TRBD1 (6 bases). Trimming stripped 7 bases from V and 5 bases from J, with 14 bases between. CDR1 and CDR2 (germline): KGHDR, SFDVKD. This CDR3 is 14 amino acids long. This CDR3 is CATRGAGTHQPQHF. The CDR3 DNA is TGTGCCACCAGGGGGGCAGGGACCCATCAGCCCCAGCATTTT.